The next 23 T cell receptor beta chains were all read from a single sample in a study of lymphopenia after photon versus proton radiotherapy. Sequenced by immunoSEQ multiplex PCR; TCRdb stores in-frame clones only, minus some. The data show 160,000 or so clones, with approximately 86% seen just once and about 4.4% held by the top ten. The starting material was peripheral blood, obtained from a patient treated with photon-based radiotherapy. Receptor source: a man aged 50 to 59 with gastric cancer.

The rearrangement joins TRBV27 to TRBJ1-1; D remains ambiguous. This CDR3 contains 14 residues. Germline CDR1 MNHEY, CDR2 SMNVEV (reference sequence). Trimming cost V 5 bases and J 1 base, with 11 bases left between them. The CDR3 sequence: CASSPWDKNTEAFF. The CDR3 DNA sequence: TGTGCCAGCAGTCCTTGGGATAAGAACACTGAAGCTTTCTTT.

The rearrangement joins TRBV10-3 to TRBJ2-7; perhaps TRBD1 as D (5 bases). From germline, CDR1 is ENHRY and CDR2 SYGVKD. The CDR3 totals 16 residues. V was cut by 3 bases and J by 3 bases, with 18 bases left in between. CDR3 nucleotide sequence: TGTGCCATCAGTGATCCACCAGGGAATACTATCTACGAGCAGTACTTC. Translated: CAISDPPGNTIYEQYF.

This clone has a handful of counts. Other DNA sequences from this sample encode an identical CDR3 as well. The chain recombines TRBV10-1 with TRBJ2-5, with D hard to call. The CDR3 length is 14 residues. V shed 2 bases and J shed 1 base, with 8 bases lying between them. Germline V lookup: CDR1 WNHNN, CDR2 SYGVQD (reference sequence). The CDR3 loop is CASSESPAQETQYF. The CDR3 DNA follows: TGCGCCAGCAGTGAGAGCCCGGCCCAAGAGACCCAGTACTTC.

In DNA form, the CDR3 reads TGTGCCAGCAGTCCCAGGGGGTCTGGGGCCAACGTCCTGACTTTC. Amino acid sequence: CASSPRGSGANVLTF. The chain couples TRBV28 to TRBJ2-6; TRBD1 matches at 7 bases. Germline V gene sequence: CDR1 MDHEN, CDR2 SYDVKM. The CDR3 length is 15 residues. J lost 1 base, V lost 5 bases, and 2 bases had no gene match.

This chain connects TRBV18 to TRBJ1-1, with D unresolved. The V gene's germline CDR1 is KGHSH and CDR2 LQKENI. The CDR3 has 13 amino acids. V lost 8 bases, J lost 1 base, and 11 bases lay in between. The CDR3 region is CASEQTANTEAFF. The CDR3 DNA reads as TGTGCCAGCGAACAGACGGCGAACACTGAAGCTTTCTTT.

V gene TRBV6-6 combines with J gene TRBJ2-2; TRBD2 aligns across 7 bases. Trimming took 6 bases from V and 7 from J; bases not matched to a gene: 5. CDR1 and CDR2 from the germline V gene are MNHNY and SVGAGI (reference sequence). This CDR3 contains 13 residues. DNA of the CDR3: TGTGCCAGCAGAATAACTAGCGACGGGGAGCTGTTTTTT. Residues: CASRITSDGELFF.

This clone was recorded only once. The genes are TRBV15 and TRBJ2-3; weak D call: TRBD1 (6 bases). V was clipped by 1 base and J by 1 base, with 12 bases between them. Germline CDR1 reads LNHNV; CDR2 reads YYDKDF (reference sequence). CDR3 length: 16 residues. CDR3 protein: CATSRAGDPRTDTQYF. CDR3 sequence (DNA): TGTGCCACCAGCAGAGCAGGGGACCCCCGCACAGATACGCAGTATTTT.

This clone was seen a single time. The V and J genes are TRBV28 and TRBJ2-7; tentative D call: TRBD2 (6 bases). CDR1 MDHEN and CDR2 SYDVKM come from the germline V gene. CDR3 length: 13 residues. Trimming cost V 9 bases and J 6 bases, with 18 bases left between them. DNA for the CDR3: TGTGCCAGTTCTGGAGGGCTCGCCAGCGAGCAGTACTTC. Its translation: CASSGGLASEQYF. Full variable domain (missing parts from reference TRBV28 and TRBJ2-7): DVKVTQSSRYLVKRTGEKVFLECVQDMDHENMFWYRQDPGLGLRLIYFSYDVKMKEKGDIPEGYSVSREKKERFSLILESASTNQTSMYLCASSGGLASEQYFGPGTRLTVT.

This chain connects TRBV27 to TRBJ2-1; D could derive from TRBD1 or TRBD2 (5 bases each). This CDR3 spans 13 amino acids. V was cut by 5 bases and J by 5 bases, with 10 bases left in between. In germline, CDR1 is MNHEY, CDR2 SMNVEV (reference sequence). The DNA for the CDR3 is TGTGCCAGCAGTCGGGACCGAGACAATGAGCAGTTCTTC. It encodes CASSRDRDNEQFF.

The chain links TRBV13 to TRBJ2-7; D is unresolved. The germline V gene has CDR1 PRHDT and CDR2 FYEKMQ (reference sequence). The CDR3 has 12 amino acids. V was shortened by 1 base and J by 2 bases, with 3 bases between the two germline ends. The CDR3 nucleotides read TGTGCCAGCAGCTTAGCCCCCTACGAGCAGTACTTC. Protein sequence: CASSLAPYEQYF.

The gene calls are TRBV14 and TRBJ1-1; D not certain. Germline CDR1 and CDR2: SGHDN and FVKESK. Trimming cost V 5 bases and J 1 base, with 11 bases left between them. This CDR3 region has 14 residues. Written as DNA, the CDR3 is TGTGCCAGCAGCTTGGCCGGGAGGAACACTGAAGCTTTCTTT. It encodes CASSLAGRNTEAFF.

A single count supports this clone. V gene TRBV7-8 combines with J gene TRBJ1-1; a possible D gene is TRBD1 (6 bases). The CDR3 runs 13 residues. In germline, CDR1 is SGHVS, CDR2 FQNEAQ. V lost 4 bases to trimming and J lost 3 bases, with 9 bases between them. CDR3 DNA: TGTGCCAGCAGCTCGAGGGGGTACACTGAAGCTTTCTTT. Protein sequence: CASSSRGYTEAFF.

This clone occurred a few times. The V and J genes are TRBV30 and TRBJ1-2; unclear D gene. CDR1 GTSNPN and CDR2 SVGIG come from the germline V gene (reference sequence). Trimming pared 2 bases from V and 0 bases from J, leaving 10 bases between. The CDR3 runs 14 residues. The CDR3 reads CAWSRAVTNYGYTF. The CDR3 DNA is TGTGCCTGGAGTAGGGCAGTTACTAACTATGGCTACACCTTC.

Turning to this clone: Within the sample, other DNA sequences also encode this same CDR3. J is TRBJ1-5 and V is TRBV30; no reliable D call. The CDR3 is 14 amino acids. Looked up from germline, CDR1 is GTSNPN and CDR2 is SVGIG (reference sequence). V lost 0 bases to trimming and J lost 4 bases, with 10 bases between them. DNA of the CDR3: TGTGCCTGGAGTGTTGGAACAGCTAATCAGCCCCAGCATTTT. It encodes CAWSVGTANQPQHF.

V and J are TRBV5-1 and TRBJ1-1; TRBD1 is a possible D gene (5 bases). The CDR3 runs 17 residues. Trimming removed 0 bases from V and 5 bases from J, with 20 bases in between. Germline V gene lookup returns CDR1 SGHRS and CDR2 YFSETQ. CDR3 in amino acids: CASSLVVLPRAETEAFF. CDR3 DNA: TGCGCCAGCAGCTTGGTGGTCCTACCCAGGGCAGAAACTGAAGCTTTCTTT.

This clone occurred once. The chain combines TRBV7-3 with TRBJ2-3; D gene ambiguous. The germline V gene has CDR1 SGHTA and CDR2 FQGTGA. The CDR3 has 13 amino acids. V was cut by 3 bases and J by 2 bases, with 6 bases left in between. The CDR3 is CASSFGDTDTQYF. The CDR3 DNA sequence: TGTGCCAGCAGCTTTGGCGACACAGATACGCAGTATTTT.

The chain uses TRBV5-1 and TRBJ2-1, with 8 bases lining up with TRBD1. The CDR3 is 14 amino acids. J gave up 6 bases and V 6 bases, and 8 bases lay outside the gene matches. Germline V gene sequence: CDR1 SGHRS, CDR2 YFSETQ. The CDR3 protein is CASTGQGRRNEQFF. Written as DNA, the CDR3 is TGCGCCAGCACCGGACAGGGAAGGCGCAATGAGCAGTTCTTC.

The rearrangement joins TRBV19 to TRBJ1-1; 11 positions agree with TRBD1. This CDR3 has 15 amino acids. Germline CDR1 and CDR2: LNHDA and SQIVND (reference sequence). J gave up 5 bases and V 5 bases, and 7 bases lay outside the gene matches. The CDR3: CASSQGTGGQTEAFF. For the CDR3, the DNA is TGTGCCAGTAGTCAGGGGACAGGGGGGCAAACTGAAGCTTTCTTT.

This clone has a handful of counts. The rearrangement links TRBV7-8 to TRBJ1-4, with D uncertain. Germline CDR1 and CDR2: SGHVS and FQNEAQ. The CDR3 has 16 amino acids. Trimming pared 5 bases from V and 5 bases from J, leaving 18 bases between. Here the CDR3 reads CASSRRYLGPNEKLFF. In DNA form, the CDR3 reads TGTGCCAGCAGCCGAAGGTACTTGGGCCCGAATGAAAAACTGTTTTTT.

This chain joins TRBV7-9 and TRBJ2-7, with TRBD2 identical over 8 bases. Per germline, CDR1 SEHNR and CDR2 FQNEAQ (reference sequence). The V segment lost 5 bases and the J segment 2 bases; nucleotides outside the gene matches: 5. The CDR3 sequence is 14 residues long. The CDR3 region is CASSPGGGPYEQYF. Here the CDR3 DNA reads TGTGCCAGCAGCCCGGGGGGGGGACCCTACGAGCAGTACTTC.

The rearrangement uses TRBV6-5 and TRBJ2-5; D remains ambiguous. Trimming stripped 0 bases from V and 5 bases from J, with 10 bases between. Germline assignment: CDR1 MNHEY and CDR2 SVGAGI. The length of the CDR3 is 14 residues. CDR3 sequence (DNA): TGTGCCAGCAGTTACTCTGGGTATGGCGAGACCCAGTACTTC. It yields the protein CASSYSGYGETQYF.

The CDR3 DNA follows: TGCAGCGTTGAAGGTCTCCTAGCGGGTGTACCTGGAGATGAGCAGTTCTTC. Translating gives CSVEGLLAGVPGDEQFF. This chain links TRBV29-1 with TRBJ2-1; 8 nucleotides align to TRBD2. The germline gives CDR1 SQVTM, CDR2 ANQGSEA. The CDR3 loop spans 17 amino acids. The V gene end was trimmed by 1 base and the J gene end by 8 bases; junction bases not matched to a gene: 16.

This rearrangement joins TRBV7-9 to TRBJ2-7; D is possibly TRBD2 (7 bases). Germline V lookup: CDR1 SEHNR, CDR2 FQNEAQ (reference sequence). The V and J ends lost 4 bases and 5 bases respectively, with 18 bases between them. This CDR3 region has 15 residues. The CDR3 here is CASSSKGGAGDEQYF. The CDR3 DNA follows: TGTGCCAGCAGCTCCAAGGGGGGGGCAGGGGACGAGCAGTACTTC.